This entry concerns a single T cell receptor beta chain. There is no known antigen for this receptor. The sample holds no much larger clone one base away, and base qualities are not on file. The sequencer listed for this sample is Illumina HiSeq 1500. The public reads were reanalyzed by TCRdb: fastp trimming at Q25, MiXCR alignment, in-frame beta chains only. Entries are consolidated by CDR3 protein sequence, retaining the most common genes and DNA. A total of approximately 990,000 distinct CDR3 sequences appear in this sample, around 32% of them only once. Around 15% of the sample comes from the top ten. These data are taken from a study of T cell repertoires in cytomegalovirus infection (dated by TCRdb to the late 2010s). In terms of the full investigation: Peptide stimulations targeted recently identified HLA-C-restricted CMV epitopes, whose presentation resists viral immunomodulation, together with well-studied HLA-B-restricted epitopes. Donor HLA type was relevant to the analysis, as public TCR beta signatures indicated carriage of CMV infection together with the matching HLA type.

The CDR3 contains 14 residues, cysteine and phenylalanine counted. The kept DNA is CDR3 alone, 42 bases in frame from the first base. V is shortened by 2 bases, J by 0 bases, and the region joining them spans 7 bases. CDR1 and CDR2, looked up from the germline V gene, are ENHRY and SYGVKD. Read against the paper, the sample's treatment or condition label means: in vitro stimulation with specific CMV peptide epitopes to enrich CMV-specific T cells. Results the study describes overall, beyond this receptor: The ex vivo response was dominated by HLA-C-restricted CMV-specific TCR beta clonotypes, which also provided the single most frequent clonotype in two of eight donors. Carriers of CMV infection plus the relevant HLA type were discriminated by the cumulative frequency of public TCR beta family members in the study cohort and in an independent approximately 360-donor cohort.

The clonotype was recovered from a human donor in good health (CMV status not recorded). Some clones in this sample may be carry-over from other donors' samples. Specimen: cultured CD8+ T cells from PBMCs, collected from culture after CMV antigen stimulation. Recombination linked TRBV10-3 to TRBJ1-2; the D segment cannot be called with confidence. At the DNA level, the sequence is TGTGCCATCAGTGAGGCTGAGACTAACTATGGCTACACCTTC. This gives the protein CAISEAETNYGYTF.